A single count supports the clone carrying this T cell receptor (beta chain). The target antigen is unknown. Treatment reported: approximately 18 received Ad26.COV2.S at low or high dose, single or two shots; roughly five received placebo; per-sample allocation not given. Sampling took place 63 days after the first vaccine or placebo injection. Profiling relied on immunoSEQ multiplex PCR, and the TCRdb table lists in-frame clones only, not all of them. The sample includes under 300,000 clones, approximately 90% of them seen just once. This specimen belongs to a study of Ad26.COV2.S vaccination and SARS-CoV-2 variants. General study results and limits: The TCR-based breadth and depth measures might underestimate overall T cell responses.

The input for sequencing was peripheral blood, taken in a trial of Ad26.COV2.S vaccine versus placebo. This sequence originates from a person aged 18-60 years who received the Ad26.COV2.S COVID-19 vaccine or a placebo.

The CDR3 DNA is TGTGCCAGCAGCTTATATCGGCCAGATACGCAGTATTTT. Translating gives CASSLYRPDTQYF. This sequence joins TRBV7-8 and TRBJ2-3; D is unresolved. Trimming cost V 2 bases and J 4 bases, with 7 bases left between them. Per germline, CDR1 SGHVS and CDR2 FQNEAQ. The CDR3 loop spans 13 amino acids.